A single sample gave rise to the 13 T cell receptor beta chains below, sequenced in a study of T-cell reconstitution after alpha-beta-depleted transplantation in children. Molecular barcoding with unique molecular identifiers was used for the TCRbeta library. TCRdb re-called the PCR reads with MiXCR, one entry per CDR3 protein. The repertoire holds tens of thousands of distinct CDR3 sequences, with around a sixth as singletons. The material was PBMCs, mostly from graft donor cells, obtained 360 days after TCRalphabeta/CD19-depleted stem cell transplant. The receptor source for this set is a male patient aged 2-15 years who had a stem cell transplant for acute lymphoblastic leukemia, so the T cells may come from the graft donor.

This sequence joins TRBV7-8 and TRBJ2-3; TRBD1 aligns across 7 bases. CDR1 is SGHVS, CDR2 FQNEAQ, per germline. V shed 5 bases, J shed 6 bases, and the junction held 5 bases outside the gene matches. The CDR3 consists of 13 residues. CDR3 bases: TGTGCCAGCAGCCTGGACAGGATTGATACGCAGTATTTT. This sequence encodes CASSLDRIDTQYF.

The chain has TRBV12-3 or TRBV12-4 and TRBJ1-4; a weak D match, TRBD1 (5 bases). The CDR3 has 14 residues. Between the trimmed V and J ends, which lost 6 bases and 0 bases, there was a span of 8 bases. The CDR3 reads CASSPRATNEKLFF. DNA of the CDR3: TGTGCCAGCAGCCCCAGGGCAACTAATGAAAAACTGTTTTTT.

This clonotype was seen more than once but under ten times. The rearrangement uses TRBV4-2 and TRBJ2-5; D is perhaps TRBD2 (6 bases). The CDR3 totals 14 residues. With 0 bases removed from V and 9 bases from J, the gap between germline ends came to 14 bases. Germline V gene lookup returns CDR1 LGHNA and CDR2 YNFKEQ. The CDR3 sequence is CASSQDVGRPSQYF. CDR3 DNA: TGTGCCAGCAGCCAAGATGTGGGGAGGCCGTCCCAGTACTTC.

This clonotype was counted a few times. The chain combines TRBV7-9 with TRBJ2-1; 10 bases are a match to TRBD2. The CDR3 contains 14 residues. J gave up 9 bases and V 7 bases, and 9 bases lay outside the gene matches. The germline CDR1 and CDR2 sequences are SEHNR and FQNEAQ (reference sequence). The CDR3 DNA is TGTGCCAGCAACCTCGGGACTAGCGAAAGTGAGCAGTTCTTC. Protein: CASNLGTSESEQFF.

This clonotype appeared a few times. V is TRBV10-3 and J is TRBJ2-1; TRBD2 matches at 9 bases. CDR1 is ENHRY and CDR2 is SYGVKD in the germline V gene. With V trimmed by 9 bases and J by 8 bases, 5 bases remained unmatched. CDR3 size: 12 residues. In DNA form, the CDR3 reads TGTGCCATAGCGGGAGGAGGCCATGAGCAGTTCTTC. It codes for CAIAGGGHEQFF.

This clonotype has more than one count but fewer than ten. The genes are TRBV5-6 and TRBJ2-1; 8 bases are shared with TRBD1. The CDR3 has 15 residues. J was trimmed by 4 bases and V by 1 base; bases with no gene match: 4. Germline CDR1 is SGHDT and CDR2 is YYEEEE. In DNA form, the CDR3 reads TGTGCCAGCAGCTTGTTCAGGGGGCGATACAATGAGCAGTTCTTC. This translates into CASSLFRGRYNEQFF.

This clonotype has only a few counts. The chain carries TRBV25-1 and TRBJ2-5, with 14 bases lining up with TRBD2. The CDR3 runs to 18 residues. CDR1 is MGHDK, CDR2 SYGVNS, per germline. J was trimmed by 4 bases and V by 2 bases; bases with no gene match: 9. Here the CDR3 reads CASSEGLAGGPRGETQYF. The CDR3 nucleotides are TGTGCCAGCAGTGAAGGACTAGCGGGAGGCCCTCGGGGAGAGACCCAGTACTTC.

This chain connects TRBV20-1 to TRBJ2-7, with D maybe TRBD1 (6 bases). This CDR3 contains 15 residues. Looked up from germline, CDR1 is DFQATT and CDR2 is SNEGSKA (reference sequence). Trimming took 0 bases from V and 2 from J, leaving 14 bases between them. DNA for the CDR3: TGCAGTGCTAGAGATCCCGGACAGTCCCCCTACGAGCAGTACTTC. Its translation: CSARDPGQSPYEQYF.

The chain uses TRBV12-3 or TRBV12-4 and TRBJ2-4; 12 bases line up with TRBD2. The CDR3 has 18 amino acids. V shed 2 bases and J 0 bases; nucleotides not matched to a gene: 5. The CDR3 nucleotides read TGTGCCAGCAGTTTAAGGACTAGCGGGAAGTTAGCCAAAAACATTCAGTACTTC. Amino acid sequence: CASSLRTSGKLAKNIQYF.

The rearrangement joins TRBV6-1 to TRBJ2-5; 9 bases line up with TRBD2. With 2 bases clipped from V and 3 bases from J, the junction kept 4 bases outside the gene matches. Germline CDR1 reads MNHNS; CDR2 reads SASEGT. The CDR3 has 15 amino acids. Here the CDR3 reads CASSEQRLAEETQYF. Here the CDR3 DNA reads TGTGCCAGCAGTGAACAAAGACTAGCGGAAGAGACCCAGTACTTC.

There are a few counts of this clonotype. The rearrangement uses TRBV9 and TRBJ2-1, with 10 bases that match TRBD2. In germline, CDR1 is SGDLS, CDR2 YYNGEE. The junction had 9 bases not matched to a gene; V was cut back by 2 bases and J by 7 bases. The CDR3 is 16 residues long. The CDR3 spells CASSVGKREGPNEQFF. The CDR3, as DNA: TGTGCCAGCAGCGTGGGCAAGCGGGAGGGCCCTAATGAGCAGTTCTTC.

This clonotype was detected a few times. V gene TRBV24-1 combines with J gene TRBJ2-3; the match to TRBD2 covers 11 bases. The germline V gene encodes CDR1 KGHDR and CDR2 SFDVKD. The CDR3 contains 17 residues. J gave up 2 bases and V 4 bases, and 7 bases lay outside the gene matches. DNA for the CDR3: TGTGCCACCAGTGACGAAAGACTAGCGGGGTCCACAGATACGCAGTATTTT. The encoded protein is CATSDERLAGSTDTQYF.

V usage is TRBV6-5 and J usage is TRBJ2-5; D is unresolved. Trimming cost V 0 bases and J 5 bases, with 13 bases left between them. This CDR3 is built from 15 residues. Germline CDR1 is MNHEY and CDR2 is SVGAGI. In nucleotides, the CDR3 is TGTGCCAGCAGTTACTCGAGACCAGAGTCTGAGACCCAGTACTTC. Translating it yields CASSYSRPESETQYF.